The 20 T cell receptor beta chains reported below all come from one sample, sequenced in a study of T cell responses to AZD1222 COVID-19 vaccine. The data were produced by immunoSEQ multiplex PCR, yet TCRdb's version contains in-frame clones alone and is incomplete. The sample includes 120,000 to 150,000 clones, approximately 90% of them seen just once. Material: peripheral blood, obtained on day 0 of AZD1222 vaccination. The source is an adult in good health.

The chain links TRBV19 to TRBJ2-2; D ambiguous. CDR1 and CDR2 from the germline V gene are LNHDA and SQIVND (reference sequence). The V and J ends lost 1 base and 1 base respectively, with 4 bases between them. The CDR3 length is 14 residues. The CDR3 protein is CASSIARNTGELFF. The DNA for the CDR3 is TGTGCCAGTAGTATAGCCAGGAACACCGGGGAGCTGTTTTTT. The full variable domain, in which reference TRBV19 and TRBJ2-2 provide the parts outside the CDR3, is DGGITQSPKYLFRKEGQNVTLSCEQNLNHDAMYWYRQDPGQGLRLIYYSQIVNDFQKGDIAEGYSVSREKKESFPLTVTSAQKNPTAFYLCASSIARNTGELFFGEGSRLTVL.

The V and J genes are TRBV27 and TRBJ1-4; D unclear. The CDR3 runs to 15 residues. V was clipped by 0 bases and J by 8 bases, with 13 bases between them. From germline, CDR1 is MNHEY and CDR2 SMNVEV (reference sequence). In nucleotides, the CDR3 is TGTGCCAGCAGTTTATCCCTGAGGCACGGCGAAAAACTGTTTTTT. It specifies CASSLSLRHGEKLFF.

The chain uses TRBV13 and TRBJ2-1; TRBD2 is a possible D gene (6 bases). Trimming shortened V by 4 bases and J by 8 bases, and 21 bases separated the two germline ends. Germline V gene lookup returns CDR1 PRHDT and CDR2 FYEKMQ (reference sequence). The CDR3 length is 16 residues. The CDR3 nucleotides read TGTGCCAGCAGCTCCCCGGCTAGCGCACGTCGCCATGAGCAGTTCTTC. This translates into CASSSPASARRHEQFF.

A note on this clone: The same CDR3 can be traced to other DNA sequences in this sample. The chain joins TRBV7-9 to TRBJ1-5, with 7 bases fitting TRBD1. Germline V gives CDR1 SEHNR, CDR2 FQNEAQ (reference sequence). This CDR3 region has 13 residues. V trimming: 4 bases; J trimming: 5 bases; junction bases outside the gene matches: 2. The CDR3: CASSSQGDQPQHF. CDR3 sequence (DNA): TGTGCCAGCAGCTCCCAGGGGGATCAGCCCCAGCATTTT.

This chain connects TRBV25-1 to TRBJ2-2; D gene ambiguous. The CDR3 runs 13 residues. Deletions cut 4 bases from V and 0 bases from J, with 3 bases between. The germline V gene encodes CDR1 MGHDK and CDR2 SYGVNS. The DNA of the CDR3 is TGTGCCAGCAGTGGAGCGAACACCGGGGAGCTGTTTTTT. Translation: CASSGANTGELFF.

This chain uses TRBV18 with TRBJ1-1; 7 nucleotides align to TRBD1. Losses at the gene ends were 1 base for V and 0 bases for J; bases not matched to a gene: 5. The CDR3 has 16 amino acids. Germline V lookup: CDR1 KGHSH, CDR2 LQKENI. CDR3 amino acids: CASSPRKQGLNTEAFF. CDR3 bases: TGTGCCAGCTCACCACGGAAACAGGGGTTGAACACTGAAGCTTTCTTT.

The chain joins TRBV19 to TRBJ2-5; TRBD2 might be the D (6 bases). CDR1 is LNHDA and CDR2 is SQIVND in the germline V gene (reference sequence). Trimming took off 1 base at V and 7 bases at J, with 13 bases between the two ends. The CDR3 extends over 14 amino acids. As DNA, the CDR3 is TGTGCCAGTAGTATAGGGCGGGGACGGGGGACCCAGTACTTC. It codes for CASSIGRGRGTQYF.

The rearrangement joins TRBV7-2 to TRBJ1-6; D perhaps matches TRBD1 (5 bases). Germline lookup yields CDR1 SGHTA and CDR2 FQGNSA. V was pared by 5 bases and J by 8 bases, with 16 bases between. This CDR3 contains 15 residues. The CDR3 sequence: CASSRGPERYSPLHF. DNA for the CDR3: TGTGCCAGCAGCAGGGGACCTGAGAGATATTCACCCCTCCACTTT.

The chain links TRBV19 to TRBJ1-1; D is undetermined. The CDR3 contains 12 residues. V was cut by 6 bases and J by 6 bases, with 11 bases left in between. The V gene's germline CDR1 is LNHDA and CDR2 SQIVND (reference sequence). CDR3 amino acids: CASSLDPAEAFF. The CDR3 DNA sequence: TGTGCCAGTAGCCTGGACCCAGCTGAAGCTTTCTTT. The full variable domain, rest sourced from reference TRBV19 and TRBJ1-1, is DGGITQSPKYLFRKEGQNVTLSCEQNLNHDAMYWYRQDPGQGLRLIYYSQIVNDFQKGDIAEGYSVSREKKESFPLTVTSAQKNPTAFYLCASSLDPAEAFFGQGTRLTVV.

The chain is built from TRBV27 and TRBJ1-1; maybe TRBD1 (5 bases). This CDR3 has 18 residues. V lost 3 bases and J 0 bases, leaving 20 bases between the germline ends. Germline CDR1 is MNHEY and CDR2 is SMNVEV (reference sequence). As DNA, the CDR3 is TGTGCCAGCAGTTTGGACCCCTTTTCCGGGGCTATGAACACTGAAGCTTTCTTT. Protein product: CASSLDPFSGAMNTEAFF.

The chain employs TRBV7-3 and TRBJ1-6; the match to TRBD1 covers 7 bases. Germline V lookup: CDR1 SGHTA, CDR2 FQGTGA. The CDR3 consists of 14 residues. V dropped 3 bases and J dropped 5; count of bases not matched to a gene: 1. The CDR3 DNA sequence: TGTGCCAGCAGCTTGGGACAGAATAATTCACCCCTCCACTTT. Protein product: CASSLGQNNSPLHF.

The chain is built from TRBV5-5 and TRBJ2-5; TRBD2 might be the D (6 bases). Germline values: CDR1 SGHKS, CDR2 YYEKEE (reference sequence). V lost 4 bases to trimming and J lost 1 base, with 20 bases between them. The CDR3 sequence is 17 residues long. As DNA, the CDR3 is TGTGCCAGCAGCATCTCGCCGGGACTCCGACCCCAAGAGACCCAGTACTTC. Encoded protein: CASSISPGLRPQETQYF.

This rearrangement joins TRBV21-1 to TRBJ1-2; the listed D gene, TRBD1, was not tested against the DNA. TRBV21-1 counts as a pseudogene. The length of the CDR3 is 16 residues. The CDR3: CASSKRAGGKGYGYTF. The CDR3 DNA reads TGTGCCAGCAGCAAACGAGCAGGGGGTAAGGGCTATGGCTACACCTTC.

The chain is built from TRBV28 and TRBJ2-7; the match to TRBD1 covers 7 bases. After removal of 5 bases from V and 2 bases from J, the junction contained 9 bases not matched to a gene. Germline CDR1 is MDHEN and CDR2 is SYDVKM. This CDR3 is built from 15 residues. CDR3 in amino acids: CASSAPATGPYEQYF. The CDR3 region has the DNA TGTGCCAGCAGTGCCCCAGCGACAGGGCCCTACGAGCAGTACTTC.

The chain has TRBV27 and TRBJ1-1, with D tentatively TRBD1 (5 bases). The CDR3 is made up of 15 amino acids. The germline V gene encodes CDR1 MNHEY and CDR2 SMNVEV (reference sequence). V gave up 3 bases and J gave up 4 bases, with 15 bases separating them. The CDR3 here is CASSFSEGRVTEAFF. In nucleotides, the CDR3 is TGTGCCAGCAGTTTTAGTGAGGGGCGTGTCACTGAAGCTTTCTTT.

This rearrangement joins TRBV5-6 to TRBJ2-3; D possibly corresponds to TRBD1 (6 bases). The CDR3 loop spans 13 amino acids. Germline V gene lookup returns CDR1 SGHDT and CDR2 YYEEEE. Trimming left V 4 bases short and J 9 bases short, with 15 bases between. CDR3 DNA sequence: TGTGCCAGCAGCCGAAAGACAGGAAGGACGCAGTATTTT. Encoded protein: CASSRKTGRTQYF. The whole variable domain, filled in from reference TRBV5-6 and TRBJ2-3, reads DAGVTQSPTHLIKTRGQQVTLRCSPKSGHDTVSWYQQALGQGPQFIFQYYEEEERQRGNFPDRFSGHQFPNYSSELNVNALLLGDSALYLCASSRKTGRTQYFGPGTRLTVL.

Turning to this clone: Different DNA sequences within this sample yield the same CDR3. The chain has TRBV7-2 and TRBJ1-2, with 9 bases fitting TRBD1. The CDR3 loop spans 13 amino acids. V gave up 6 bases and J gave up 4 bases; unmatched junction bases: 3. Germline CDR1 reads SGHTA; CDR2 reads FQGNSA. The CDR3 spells CASSSGQGYGYTF. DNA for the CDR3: TGTGCCAGCAGTTCGGGACAGGGCTATGGCTACACCTTC. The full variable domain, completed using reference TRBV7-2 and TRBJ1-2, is GAGVSQSPSNKVTEKGKDVELRCDPISGHTALYWYRQSLGQGLEFLIYFQGNSAPDKSGLPSDRFSAERTGGSVSTLTIQRTQQEDSAVYLCASSSGQGYGYTFGSGTRLTVV.

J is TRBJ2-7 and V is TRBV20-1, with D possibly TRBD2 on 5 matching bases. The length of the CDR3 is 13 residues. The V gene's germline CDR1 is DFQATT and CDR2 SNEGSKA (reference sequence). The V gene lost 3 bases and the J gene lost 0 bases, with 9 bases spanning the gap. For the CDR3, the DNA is TGCAGTGCTAGTACTAGGAGCTCCTACGAGCAGTACTTC. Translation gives CSASTRSSYEQYF.

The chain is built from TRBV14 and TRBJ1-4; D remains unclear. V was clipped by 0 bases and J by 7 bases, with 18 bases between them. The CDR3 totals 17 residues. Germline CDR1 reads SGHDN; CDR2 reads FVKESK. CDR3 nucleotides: TGTGCCAGCAGCCAAGAGCTTGGCGGGCTCGGAGGTGAAAAACTGTTTTTT. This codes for CASSQELGGLGGEKLFF.

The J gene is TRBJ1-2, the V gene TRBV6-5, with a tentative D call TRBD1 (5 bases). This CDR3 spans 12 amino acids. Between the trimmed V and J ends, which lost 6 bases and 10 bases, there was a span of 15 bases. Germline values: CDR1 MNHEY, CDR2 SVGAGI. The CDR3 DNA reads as TGTGCCAGCAGCCGACTTGACAGTTCCTACACCTTC. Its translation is CASSRLDSSYTF.